This T cell receptor (beta chain) was recovered during a study of neurological immune-mediated disorders. Study findings and constraints: The greatest TCR clonal expansion occurred in HTLV-1-associated myelopathy and the least in multiple sclerosis, which fell below healthy controls. The absence of any CDR3 amino acid sequence shared by expanded clones across subjects suggests that repertoires were private in all groups.

This clonotype is medium-sized by share. Its specificity is unknown. 5'RACE employing 10-nucleotide random UMIs yielded the cDNA. Over 170 million TCR-beta sequences (from 15-18 subjects) were yielded by each sequencing run. TCRdb re-called the 5' RACE reads with MiXCR, one entry per CDR3 protein. The data show 77,000 or so distinct CDR3 sequences, roughly 10% seen once. The sequence was obtained from a man aged 50 to 59 in good health. Sequencing was performed on PBMCs.

The CDR3 DNA is TGTGCCATCAGGGATGCCTCCTACAATGAGCAGTTCTTC. Its protein product is CAIRDASYNEQFF. This chain joins TRBV10-3 and TRBJ2-1, with D hard to call. V lost 6 bases and J 0 bases, leaving 6 bases between the germline ends. Germline CDR1 reads ENHRY; CDR2 reads SYGVKD. The CDR3 consists of 13 residues.